A selection of T cell receptor beta chains follows, all from one sample in a study of T cell repertoires in cytomegalovirus infection. TCRdb ran MiXCR on the reads and lists one entry per CDR3 protein. The repertoire holds about 150,000 distinct CDR3 sequences, roughly 15% seen once, with around 20% in the top ten. Input material: CD8+ T cells from PBMCs. Receptors originate from a human donor in good health (CMV status not recorded). Some clones in this sample may be carry-over from other donors' samples. The CDR3 runs from the conserved cysteine through the conserved F or W. Each record gives: J gene, V gene, CDR3 protein.

J gene: TRBJ2-2; V gene: TRBV11-2; CDR3 protein: CASSWGPGQGPGGELFF
J gene: TRBJ2-1; V gene: TRBV6-2/TRBV6-3; CDR3 protein: CARSYPDRANEQFF
J gene: TRBJ2-5; V gene: TRBV7-2; CDR3 protein: CASSYGRRSNQETQYF
J gene: TRBJ1-2; V gene: TRBV4-1; CDR3 protein: CASSQDSAARYGYTF
J gene: TRBJ2-2; V gene: TRBV5-8; CDR3 protein: CASSLVGSNTGELFF
J gene: TRBJ1-5; V gene: TRBV6-2/TRBV6-3; CDR3 protein: CASTSTQYSNQPQHF
J gene: TRBJ2-3; V gene: TRBV6-1; CDR3 protein: CASSSPPGPGTDTQYF
J gene: TRBJ2-3; V gene: TRBV28; CDR3 protein: CASSLQPGTSGRSPDTQYF
J gene: TRBJ1-2; V gene: TRBV7-9; CDR3 protein: CASSLQQGYGYTF
J gene: TRBJ2-7; V gene: TRBV5-5; CDR3 protein: CASSPGQGDEQYF
J gene: TRBJ2-7; V gene: TRBV7-2; CDR3 protein: CASSWDHNYEQYF
J gene: TRBJ1-1; V gene: TRBV7-9; CDR3 protein: CASSLTHHRDRGTGTTEAFF
J gene: TRBJ2-3; V gene: TRBV2; CDR3 protein: CGHLSDTQYF
J gene: TRBJ2-3; V gene: TRBV6-5; CDR3 protein: CAGSPSGGSTDTQYF
J gene: TRBJ2-1; V gene: TRBV20-1; CDR3 protein: CSASLGGDLNEQFF
J gene: TRBJ2-7; V gene: TRBV20-1; CDR3 protein: CSARDRRGTYEQYF
J gene: TRBJ2-1; V gene: TRBV6-6; CDR3 protein: CASSLRWGDNEQFF
J gene: TRBJ1-1; V gene: TRBV7-2; CDR3 protein: CASRDYKTGGAGEAFF
J gene: TRBJ2-1; V gene: TRBV7-2; CDR3 protein: CASSLVAGDEQFF
J gene: TRBJ2-7; V gene: TRBV7-9; CDR3 protein: CASSALQGLYEQYF
J gene: TRBJ1-5; V gene: TRBV28; CDR3 protein: CASSPLRNSNQPQHF
J gene: TRBJ2-7; V gene: TRBV15; CDR3 protein: CATMQILGTAQYF
J gene: TRBJ2-7; V gene: TRBV6-2/TRBV6-3; CDR3 protein: CASSSVWTGDRYEQYF
J gene: TRBJ2-3; V gene: TRBV6-2/TRBV6-3; CDR3 protein: CASSGSGTTDTQYF
J gene: TRBJ2-3; V gene: TRBV5-5; CDR3 protein: CASRSTPAGWAQYF
J gene: TRBJ1-1; V gene: TRBV19; CDR3 protein: CASSIDNWLNTEAFF
J gene: TRBJ2-1; V gene: TRBV28; CDR3 protein: CATQGGFFEQFF
J gene: TRBJ2-5; V gene: TRBV11-2; CDR3 protein: CASSLDRGLQETQYF
J gene: TRBJ2-3; V gene: TRBV7-9; CDR3 protein: CASDGLADTDTQYF
J gene: TRBJ2-2; V gene: TRBV7-9; CDR3 protein: CASSHGTGLLTATGELFF
J gene: TRBJ1-1; V gene: TRBV6-2/TRBV6-3; CDR3 protein: CASSFSGWGNTEAFF
J gene: TRBJ2-7; V gene: TRBV7-9; CDR3 protein: CASSPPIETYEQYF
J gene: TRBJ1-1; V gene: TRBV14; CDR3 protein: CASSQARLKGYEDTEAFF
J gene: TRBJ2-2; V gene: TRBV29-1; CDR3 protein: CSVEDRALELFF
J gene: TRBJ2-7; V gene: TRBV6-2/TRBV6-3; CDR3 protein: CASGYDMESYEQYF
J gene: TRBJ1-1; V gene: TRBV19; CDR3 protein: CASTLRITNTEAFF
J gene: TRBJ2-7; V gene: TRBV28; CDR3 protein: CASSSPPYREQYF
J gene: TRBJ2-5; V gene: TRBV6-2/TRBV6-3; CDR3 protein: CASSTYPGQGISETQYF
J gene: TRBJ2-5; V gene: TRBV7-2; CDR3 protein: CGSNIRGFGETQYF
J gene: TRBJ2-7; V gene: TRBV6-6; CDR3 protein: CASSAGTYEQYF